The 14 T cell receptor beta chains listed next were all sequenced from one sample in a study of identical twins. TCRdb re-called the 5' RACE reads with MiXCR, one entry per CDR3 protein. This sample has hundreds of thousands of distinct CDR3 sequences, with 5.5% to 6.5% found just once. Sequences were obtained from naive T cells sorted from blood. These receptors all come from a man aged 18 to 30 in good health.

There are many counts of this clonotype. The chain is built from TRBV6-2 or TRBV6-3 and TRBJ1-1; tentative D call: TRBD1 (5 bases). Per germline, CDR1 MNHEY and CDR2 SVGEGT. V was trimmed by 2 bases and J by 6 bases, leaving 22 bases between them. The CDR3 totals 17 residues. CDR3 DNA: TGTGCCAGCAGTTACCGAAAGTTAGGGGCGCCGGCCCCTGAAGCTTTCTTT. Protein product: CASSYRKLGAPAPEAFF.

The chain links TRBV29-1 to TRBJ2-2, with D perhaps matching TRBD1 or TRBD2 (5 bases each). CDR1 is SQVTM, CDR2 ANQGSEA, per germline. The CDR3 loop spans 12 amino acids. The V and J ends lost 7 bases and 6 bases respectively, with 12 bases between them. This CDR3 is CSAGRGAGELFF. Here the CDR3 DNA reads TGCAGCGCGGGAAGGGGTGCCGGGGAGCTGTTTTTT.

This clonotype was counted at least ten times. This chain links TRBV5-5 with TRBJ1-1, with 9 bases matching TRBD1. The CDR3 has 15 amino acids. Germline V gives CDR1 SGHKS, CDR2 YYEKEE (reference sequence). The junction had 8 bases not matched to a gene; V was cut back by 4 bases and J by 4 bases. As DNA, the CDR3 is TGTGCCAGCAGCCGCGGACAGGGGCGAGGCACTGAAGCTTTCTTT. Translation: CASSRGQGRGTEAFF. Complete variable domain (other parts from reference TRBV5-5 and TRBJ1-1): DAGVTQSPTHLIKTRGQQVTLRCSPISGHKSVSWYQQVLGQGPQFIFQYYEKEERGRGNFPDRFSARQFPNYSSELNVNALLLGDSALYLCASSRGQGRGTEAFFGQGTRLTVV.

This clonotype has more than one count but fewer than ten. The chain is built from TRBV12-3 or TRBV12-4 and TRBJ1-2; D gene uncertain. CDR3 length: 12 amino acids. V gave up 5 bases and J gave up 8 bases, with 12 bases separating them. The CDR3 loop is CASSTYPRGYTF. The CDR3 DNA reads as TGTGCCAGCAGTACCTACCCCCGGGGCTACACCTTC.

This clonotype came up many times. This chain connects TRBV12-3 or TRBV12-4 to TRBJ2-5; D perhaps matches TRBD2 (6 bases). Trimming removed 5 bases at V and 7 bases at J, with 8 bases between. The CDR3 length is 11 residues. DNA for the CDR3: TGTGCCAGCAGTGTCGGGGGGACCCAGTACTTC. Translated: CASSVGGTQYF.

The rearrangement uses TRBV9 and TRBJ2-2, with a tentative D call TRBD2 (7 bases). The CDR3 consists of 18 residues. Germline V lookup: CDR1 SGDLS, CDR2 YYNGEE. The V gene lost 4 bases and the J gene lost 1 base, with 20 bases spanning the gap. CDR3 DNA: TGTGCCAGCAGCCACCCCTCCTACAGGGAGGGGAACACCGGGGAGCTGTTTTTT. Amino acids: CASSHPSYREGNTGELFF.

At least ten counts were recorded for this clonotype. The chain employs TRBV5-1 and TRBJ1-5, with TRBD1 matching 8 bases. V was clipped by 0 bases and J by 6 bases; unmatched bases: 8. Germline values: CDR1 SGHRS, CDR2 YFSETQ. The CDR3 has 16 amino acids. Here the CDR3 reads CASSLEPGQEGQPQHF. In DNA, the CDR3 is TGCGCCAGCAGCTTGGAGCCGGGACAGGAAGGTCAGCCCCAGCATTTT.

This clonotype was seen many times. The chain has TRBV20-1 and TRBJ2-3; D call uncertain. Trimming stripped 1 base from V and 6 bases from J, with 14 bases between. The germline V gene has CDR1 DFQATT and CDR2 SNEGSKA (reference sequence). CDR3 size: 14 residues. In DNA, the CDR3 is TGCAGTGCTAGAGGGGTCGCTGGATTGGATACGCAGTATTTT. Amino acid sequence: CSARGVAGLDTQYF.

In this sample, this clonotype turned up many times. The CDR3 region is CSATRGASDEQFF. CDR3 nucleotides: TGCAGTGCTACTCGTGGGGCTTCCGATGAGCAGTTCTTC. The chain employs TRBV20-1 and TRBJ2-1, with D perhaps matching TRBD1 (5 bases). Trimming took off 4 bases at V and 8 bases at J, with 15 bases between the two ends. The germline gives CDR1 DFQATT, CDR2 SNEGSKA (reference sequence). CDR3 size: 13 residues.

In this sample, this clonotype turned up a few times. The V call is TRBV5-1, the J call TRBJ2-3, with D hard to call. The CDR3 runs to 15 residues. Germline V gene lookup returns CDR1 SGHRS and CDR2 YFSETQ. Trimming shortened V by 1 base and J by 1 base, and 10 bases separated the two germline ends. The CDR3 coding sequence is TGCGCCAGCAGCTTGATAAGCAGCGGCACAGATACGCAGTATTTT. Encoded protein: CASSLISSGTDTQYF.

This clonotype was detected only a few times. The gene calls are TRBV29-1 and TRBJ2-1, with 11 nucleotides matching TRBD1. CDR3 length: 14 amino acids. J was trimmed by 8 bases and V by 4 bases; bases with no gene match: 7. Germline values: CDR1 SQVTM, CDR2 ANQGSEA. This CDR3 is CSVVGDRGVYEQFF. The CDR3 DNA sequence: TGCAGCGTTGTCGGGGACAGGGGGGTCTATGAGCAGTTCTTC.

This chain joins TRBV6-2 or TRBV6-3 and TRBJ2-7, with D possibly being TRBD1 or TRBD2 (5 bases each). V shed 2 bases and J shed 1 base, with 12 bases lying between them. The CDR3 consists of 15 residues. CDR1 MNHEY and CDR2 SVGEGT come from the germline V gene. The CDR3 protein is CASSYPGRLSYEQYV. In DNA, the CDR3 is TGTGCCAGCAGTTACCCGGGACGCTTATCCTACGAGCAGTACGTC.

V gene TRBV10-3 combines with J gene TRBJ2-7, with no clear D. The V gene's germline CDR1 is ENHRY and CDR2 SYGVKD. The CDR3 is 14 amino acids. Trimming removed 11 bases at V and 0 bases at J, with 17 bases between. DNA for the CDR3: TGTGCCTCAGAGGTAGGACCGAGCTCCTACGAGCAGTACGTC. This encodes CASEVGPSSYEQYV.

This clonotype was recorded many times. The chain employs TRBV20-1 and TRBJ2-3, with 11 bases aligning to TRBD2. CDR1 and CDR2 (germline): DFQATT, SNEGSKA (reference sequence). J lost 9 bases, V lost 5 bases, and 10 bases had no gene match. CDR3 size: 14 residues. CDR3 DNA: TGCAGTGCTCCCCTTCCGGGACTAGCGGACACGCAGTATTTT. This gives the protein CSAPLPGLADTQYF.